These 5 T cell receptor beta chains were all obtained from the same sample, sequenced in a study of tumor-infiltrating lymphocytes in primary liver carcinoma. The researchers produced TCR beta cDNA from approximately 540 ng total RNA with a constant-region primer. Libraries of TCR beta came from three nested multiplex PCR rounds with slightly modified ARM-PCR. Amplification in the first two PCR rounds was performed using TRBV1-TRBV30 forward primers and a C-beta reverse primer for roughly 9 cycles each. One entry per CDR3 protein results from TCRdb running MiXCR on the multiplex PCR reads. The sample records over 100,000 distinct CDR3 sequences, less than 75% being singletons. Bulk tissue was left unsorted, and RNA and DNA were co-extracted from 20-30 mg of it. Sequenced input: tumor-adjacent normal liver tissue. These receptors all stem from a woman aged 55-69 years with primary liver carcinoma and hepatitis B virus infection.

This sequence joins TRBV28 and TRBJ2-1; 14 bases align to TRBD2. Germline values: CDR1 MDHEN, CDR2 SYDVKM. The ends lost 3 bases at V and 9 bases at J; junction bases unmatched: 16. This CDR3 is 19 amino acids long. The DNA of the CDR3 is TGTGCCAGCAGTTTTCTGACATCCGGGACTAGCGGGAGAGGTGGTGAGCAGTTCTTC. Translating gives CASSFLTSGTSGRGGEQFF.

This clonotype was seen more than once but under ten times. This could be a read error, since a much larger clone is one nucleotide away. The chain uses TRBV6-1 and TRBJ2-1, with 13 nucleotides matching TRBD2. From germline, CDR1 is MNHNS and CDR2 SASEGT. The CDR3 length is 17 residues. The CDR3 sequence: CTSRTQSGLAGRNEQFF. In DNA form, the CDR3 reads TGTACCAGCAGGACACAATCGGGACTAGCGGGAAGGAATGAGCAGTTCTTC.

This clonotype was recorded a few times. This chain links TRBV9 with TRBJ1-5, with D perhaps TRBD1 (5 bases). The CDR3 is 13 amino acids. V lost 3 bases and J lost 7, with 11 bases in between. CDR1 and CDR2 (germline): SGDLS, YYNGEE. The CDR3 nucleotides read TGTGCCAGCAGCGGGGGGGGGAAACAGCCCCAGCATTTT. Amino acid sequence: CASSGGGKQPQHF.

Details on this clonotype: A much larger clonotype is one base distant, so this may be a read error. The rearrangement links TRBV5-6 to TRBJ2-1, with D possibly matching TRBD2 (6 bases). CDR3 length: 16 amino acids. Germline lookup yields CDR1 SGHDT and CDR2 YYEEEE. CDR3 DNA sequence: TGTGCCAGCAGTAGTTCCCTAGCGTCCCTATACAATGAGCAGTCCTTC. Translating gives CASSSSLASLYNEQSF.

This clonotype was observed a handful of times. The gene calls are TRBV19 and TRBJ1-1, with unresolved D. The germline CDR1 and CDR2 sequences are LNHDA and SQIVND (reference sequence). The ends were cut back, 6 bases at V and 0 bases at J, with 5 bases in the middle. The CDR3 length is 12 residues. The CDR3, as DNA: TGTGCCAGTAGCAGGTTGAACACTGAAGCTTTCTTT. Its protein is CASSRLNTEAFF.